This TCR beta chain emerged from a study of control samples from healthy donors and cancer patients. CDR1 and CDR2 (germline): MDHEN, SYDVKM. The CDR3 runs to 15 residues. V was shortened by 5 bases and J by 8 bases, with 21 bases between the two germline ends. Sequenced by immunoSEQ multiplex PCR; TCRdb stores in-frame clones only, minus some. Of around 85,000 clones listed, approximately 91% are singletons. The chain has TRBV28 and TRBJ1-1; D perhaps matches TRBD1 (6 bases). This receptor was obtained from a woman aged 55-70 years in good health. The sample taken for sequencing was blood. CDR3 protein: CASSPGAAYGGEAFF. CDR3 DNA sequence: TGTGCCAGCAGTCCAGGGGCCGCATACGGAGGGGAAGCTTTCTTT.